A selection of T cell receptor beta chains follows, all from one sample in a study of blood T cells in healthy people across ages. One entry per CDR3 protein, called by TCRdb with MiXCR from the 5' RACE reads. This sample yields more than 650,000 distinct CDR3 sequences, of which around a fifth are seen a single time; roughly 22% belongs to the top ten. The material sequenced was blood. These receptors all come from a man between 65 and 85 years old in good health. Each CDR3 is given with its conserved first and last residue. D genes are given only for firm matches. Not every row has a clone size; where given, it reads once, few, many or a size class.

D: TRBD1
size: few
V: TRBV25-1
CDR3: CASKGQGYGYTF

D: -
size: -
V: TRBV2
CDR3: CASIVAGNEQFF

D: -
size: -
V: TRBV7-9
CDR3: CASSLVSEKLFF

D: TRBD2
size: few
V: TRBV27
CDR3: CASSPSPAGVSYNEQFF

D: -
size: few
V: TRBV29-1
CDR3: CSVGLGATNEKLFF

D: -
size: -
V: TRBV7-9
CDR3: CASSLGTRPINYGYTF

D: -
size: -
V: TRBV3-1
CDR3: CASSQGGHRGAFF

D: -
size: -
V: TRBV6-4
CDR3: CASSDSSAGSEQFF

D: TRBD2
size: -
V: TRBV15
CDR3: CATSRDTSGRVHTQYF

D: -
size: -
V: TRBV5-1
CDR3: CASSLGGGRQGTEAFF

D: -
size: -
V: TRBV29-1
CDR3: CSVFGGENTEAFF

D: -
size: few
V: TRBV28
CDR3: CASSFHRLAKNIQYF

D: TRBD1
size: few
V: TRBV6-1
CDR3: CASRTPTGNQETQYF

D: -
size: -
V: TRBV6-1
CDR3: CASREGSAAFF

D: -
size: -
V: TRBV5-1
CDR3: CASSYRLQETQYF

D: -
size: -
V: TRBV29-1
CDR3: CSVRQGDSPLHF

D: -
size: few
V: TRBV7-9
CDR3: CASSLAGGGRGGYTF

D: -
size: -
V: TRBV28
CDR3: CASSPTRGYTF

D: TRBD1
size: -
V: TRBV28
CDR3: CASTGLWGQVSPLHF

D: -
size: -
V: TRBV24-1
CDR3: CATSDLIKVRDKTTYGYTF

D: -
size: -
V: TRBV5-1
CDR3: CASSLQIPGDTQYF

D: TRBD2
size: -
V: TRBV2
CDR3: CASNKGTSGGHNEQFF

D: TRBD2
size: -
V: TRBV2
CDR3: CASSEVAGGGAGELFF

D: TRBD1
size: -
V: TRBV18
CDR3: CASSRTGTGSYEQYF

D: -
size: -
V: TRBV30
CDR3: CAWSTSTLYGYTF